These 30 T cell receptor beta chains were sequenced from one sample in a study of untreated major depressive disorder. Their antigens are not known. Clones were read by immunoSEQ multiplex PCR, and TCRdb kept only the in-frame ones, dropping some. The table has more than 10,000 clones, 90% to 95% seen once. Study-level points and caveats: TRBV05-01 (Vbeta 5.1) usage was higher in CD4+ T cells of depressed patients than controls.

Sequencing was carried out using CD4+ T cells from PBMCs. The receptor set was obtained from a woman aged 30 to 39 with major depressive disorder.

CDR3 protein: CASSLSRTSNEKLFF. The CDR3 bases are TGTGCCAGCAGCTTGTCAAGGACTTCTAATGAAAAACTGTTTTTT. The chain links TRBV11-3 to TRBJ1-4, with D unresolved. The CDR3 is made up of 15 amino acids. Looked up from germline, CDR1 is SGHNT and CDR2 is YENEEA. The V end lost 3 bases, the J end lost 3 bases, and 11 bases lay between the germline ends.

The genes are TRBV7-2 and TRBJ2-3; D unresolved. V shed 1 base and J shed 1 base, with 9 bases lying between them. The length of the CDR3 is 15 residues. In germline, CDR1 is SGHTA, CDR2 FQGNSA. The CDR3 here is CASSLVVAGTDTQYF. CDR3 coding DNA: TGTGCCAGCAGCTTAGTTGTCGCGGGCACAGATACGCAGTATTTT.

The chain has TRBV30 and TRBJ2-2; 7 nucleotides agree with TRBD1. Germline lookup yields CDR1 GTSNPN and CDR2 SVGIG (reference sequence). V lost 3 bases and J lost 3; bases outside the gene matches: 7. The CDR3 spans 15 residues. The CDR3 loop is CAWRGDSIHTGELFF. CDR3 sequence (DNA): TGTGCCTGGAGAGGGGACAGTATACACACCGGGGAGCTGTTTTTT. The variable domain in full, completed from reference TRBV30 and TRBJ2-2, reads SQTIHQWPATLVQPVGSPLSLECTVEGTSNPNLYWYRQAAGRGLQLLFYSVGIGQISSEVPQNLSASRPQDRQFILSSKKLLLSDSGFYLCAWRGDSIHTGELFFGEGSRLTVL.

The chain uses TRBV7-9 and TRBJ2-1; 13 nucleotides agree with TRBD2. Per germline, CDR1 SEHNR and CDR2 FQNEAQ (reference sequence). This CDR3 spans 18 amino acids. V lost 2 bases and J lost 8; bases outside the gene matches: 12. The CDR3 region has the DNA TGTGCCAGCAGCTTACCGCCGAGACTAGCGGGAGGTAGAGATGAGCAGTTCTTC. This translates into CASSLPPRLAGGRDEQFF.

V and J are TRBV27 and TRBJ2-7; D is undetermined. Between the trimmed V and J ends, which lost 4 bases and 2 bases, there was a span of 12 bases. This CDR3 contains 14 residues. Germline V gives CDR1 MNHEY, CDR2 SMNVEV (reference sequence). CDR3 amino acids: CASSSQIQAYEQYF. CDR3 coding DNA: TGTGCCAGCAGTTCCCAGATTCAAGCCTACGAGCAGTACTTC.

The chain uses TRBV12-5 and TRBJ1-1; D unresolved. Germline V gives CDR1 LGHNT, CDR2 FRNRAP. The CDR3 is 12 residues long. Trimming cost V 6 bases and J 5 bases, with 10 bases left between them. The CDR3, as DNA: TGTGCTAGTGGCCCGAGGGTGACTGAAGCTTTCTTT. Translated: CASGPRVTEAFF.

The chain recombines TRBV27 with TRBJ2-1; D might be TRBD2 (5 bases). The V gene lost 2 bases and the J gene lost 10 bases, with 18 bases spanning the gap. Germline-derived CDR1 and CDR2 are MNHEY and SMNVEV (reference sequence). CDR3 size: 15 residues. The CDR3 nucleotides read TGTGCCAGCAGTTTACTCCCTGGCGGTAGGAGGGAGCAGTTCTTC. The encoded protein is CASSLLPGGRREQFF.

The chain has TRBV2 and TRBJ1-1, with TRBD1 identical over 9 bases. CDR3 size: 13 residues. With V trimmed by 10 bases and J by 5 bases, 8 bases remained unmatched. The germline CDR1 and CDR2 sequences are SNHLY and FYNNEI. The CDR3 coding sequence is TGTGCCAACATCCGGGACAGGGTAACTGAAGCTTTCTTT. This gives the protein CANIRDRVTEAFF.

The chain couples TRBV6-5 to TRBJ1-1; 8 bases line up with TRBD1. Germline CDR1 and CDR2: MNHEY and SVGAGI. CDR3 length equals 15 residues. J was trimmed by 3 bases and V by 5 bases; bases with no gene match: 8. The CDR3 DNA reads as TGTGCCAGCAGTCGTACAGGGGGGGGAGACACTGAAGCTTTCTTT. Amino acid sequence: CASSRTGGGDTEAFF.

V usage is TRBV2 and J usage is TRBJ2-7; D may be TRBD1 (6 bases). This CDR3 has 13 amino acids. Between the trimmed V and J ends, which lost 5 bases and 7 bases, there was a span of 15 bases. Germline V lookup: CDR1 SNHLY, CDR2 FYNNEI. The CDR3 spells CASSLTGFGEQYF. In nucleotides, the CDR3 is TGTGCCAGCAGTCTTACAGGGTTTGGGGAGCAGTACTTC.

The V call is TRBV2, the J call TRBJ2-5; D remains ambiguous. The V and J ends lost 10 bases and 1 base respectively, with 13 bases between them. CDR1 SNHLY and CDR2 FYNNEI come from the germline V gene. The CDR3 sequence is 13 residues long. In nucleotides, the CDR3 is TGTGCCATCCACGGGCGGACCCAAGAGACCCAGTACTTC. Translating it yields CAIHGRTQETQYF. Based on the CDR3 plus reference TRBV2 and TRBJ2-5, the full variable domain is EPEVTQTPSHQVTQMGQEVILRCVPISNHLYFYWYRQILGQKVEFLVSFYNNEISEKSEIFDDQFSVERPDGSNFTLKIRSTKLEDSAMYFCAIHGRTQETQYFGPGTRLLVL.

The sample holds one count of this clone. The genes are TRBV10-3 and TRBJ1-2; 8 bases match TRBD1. Trimming removed 3 bases from V and 9 bases from J; junction bases left unmatched: 6. CDR1 and CDR2 (germline): ENHRY, SYGVKD. There are 13 residues in the CDR3. The CDR3 DNA reads as TGTGCCATCAGTGATTTCCGGGACAGGCGCTACACCTTC. Its protein product is CAISDFRDRRYTF.

The chain employs TRBV14 and TRBJ2-7; 9 positions match TRBD2. Trimming cost V 3 bases and J 1 base; bases outside gene matches: 7. The germline gives CDR1 SGHDN, CDR2 FVKESK. The CDR3 sequence is 16 residues long. The CDR3, as DNA: TGTGCCAGCAGCCAGGGTCTAGCGGGGCCGTCCTACGAGCAGTACTTC. Encoded protein: CASSQGLAGPSYEQYF.

This clone appeared a single time. The chain is built from TRBV27 and TRBJ2-2; D possibly matches TRBD1 or TRBD2 (7 bases each). The germline V and J ends were trimmed by 6 bases and 6 bases, with 26 bases remaining between them. The CDR3 consists of 18 residues. CDR1 and CDR2 from the germline V gene are MNHEY and SMNVEV (reference sequence). The DNA of the CDR3 is TGTGCCAGCAGCCCTATTAAGACTGGGAGGGGGCCGGCCGGGGAGCTGTTTTTT. This encodes CASSPIKTGRGPAGELFF.

The rearrangement links TRBV5-6 to TRBJ1-4; TRBD1 matches 8 bases. From germline, CDR1 is SGHDT and CDR2 YYEEEE. This CDR3 has 15 residues. The V gene end was trimmed by 3 bases and the J gene end by 10 bases; junction bases not matched to a gene: 11. The CDR3 here is CASSSIGQGDGKLFF. CDR3 coding DNA: TGTGCCAGCAGCTCGATAGGACAGGGAGATGGAAAACTGTTTTTT.

This sequence joins TRBV7-9 and TRBJ1-2; D may be TRBD1 (5 bases). V gave up 0 bases and J gave up 2 bases, with 7 bases separating them. In germline, CDR1 is SEHNR, CDR2 FQNEAQ (reference sequence). This CDR3 is 14 amino acids long. The CDR3 DNA reads as TGTGCCAGCAGCTTAGCTTCAGGGAACTATGGCTACACCTTC. Encoded protein: CASSLASGNYGYTF.

This chain's CDR3 is CASNARVDLRNGYTF. CDR3 coding DNA: TGTGCCAGCAACGCCAGGGTGGACTTAAGGAATGGCTACACCTTC. The chain couples TRBV5-6 to TRBJ1-2, with D maybe TRBD1 (5 bases). The V end was cut by 6 bases, the J end by 6 bases, with 21 bases between. This CDR3 contains 15 residues. Germline V gives CDR1 SGHDT, CDR2 YYEEEE.

This sequence joins TRBV2 and TRBJ2-5, with 7 bases matching TRBD1. The CDR3 covers 16 residues. Germline CDR1 and CDR2: SNHLY and FYNNEI. V shed 7 bases, J shed 4 bases, and the junction held 15 bases outside the gene matches. The CDR3 bases are TGTGCCAGCATTAAACACAGGGGATGGGGCGGAGAGACCCAGTACTTC. This gives the protein CASIKHRGWGGETQYF.

The chain links TRBV29-1 to TRBJ1-5; 7 bases are a match to TRBD1. Per germline, CDR1 SQVTM and CDR2 ANQGSEA. CDR3 length equals 13 residues. V dropped 4 bases and J dropped 6; count of bases not matched to a gene: 6. The CDR3: CSVAGGIGQPQHF. In nucleotides, the CDR3 is TGCAGCGTTGCAGGGGGTATCGGTCAGCCCCAGCATTTT.

V is TRBV7-2 and J is TRBJ1-2, with D unresolved. V gave up 4 bases and J gave up 7 bases, with 10 bases separating them. The CDR3 runs 12 residues. Germline V CDR1 and CDR2: SGHTA, FQGNSA. The CDR3 DNA reads TGTGCCAGCAGCTCCCCGTCCTTTGGCTACACCTTC. Its translation is CASSSPSFGYTF.

The genes are TRBV27 and TRBJ1-1; a weak D match, TRBD1 (5 bases). CDR1 and CDR2 (germline): MNHEY, SMNVEV (reference sequence). The V and J ends lost 5 bases and 4 bases respectively, with 14 bases between them. This CDR3 is built from 14 residues. CDR3 amino acids: CASSTGGEGTEAFF. The DNA of the CDR3 is TGTGCCAGCAGTACTGGGGGAGAGGGCACTGAAGCTTTCTTT.

This clone was counted once. The J gene is TRBJ2-3, the V gene TRBV2; 7 nucleotides line up with TRBD1. CDR1 and CDR2 from the germline V gene are SNHLY and FYNNEI. The CDR3 extends over 14 amino acids. V dropped 5 bases and J dropped 2; count of bases not matched to a gene: 4. The CDR3 DNA follows: TGTGCCAGCAGTTCCGACAGGGCCACAGATACGCAGTATTTT. It codes for CASSSDRATDTQYF.

The chain uses TRBV6-5 and TRBJ1-2; 7 bases agree with TRBD1. Germline trimming cut 5 bases from V and 5 bases from J; bases unmatched to any gene: 8. CDR1 and CDR2 from the germline V gene are MNHEY and SVGAGI. This CDR3 spans 14 amino acids. CDR3 region: CASSPIGGFYGYTF. CDR3 in DNA: TGTGCCAGCAGTCCGATAGGGGGCTTTTATGGCTACACCTTC.

The chain combines TRBV11-2 with TRBJ2-7; 11 bases align to TRBD2. Germline V gives CDR1 SGHAT, CDR2 FQNNGV. V shed 6 bases, J shed 4 bases, and the junction held 5 bases outside the gene matches. CDR3 length: 14 residues. Here the CDR3 reads CASSSLAGVYEQYF. CDR3 DNA sequence: TGTGCCAGCAGTTCACTAGCGGGAGTTTACGAGCAGTACTTC.

V and J are TRBV18 and TRBJ2-7; D possibly uses TRBD1 or TRBD2 (5 bases each). V was cut by 5 bases and J by 0 bases, with 11 bases left in between. The CDR3 runs 14 residues. The V gene's germline CDR1 is KGHSH and CDR2 LQKENI. DNA for the CDR3: TGTGCCAGCTCAACCCGGGACGGCTCCTACGAGCAGTACTTC. Translation: CASSTRDGSYEQYF.

The genes are TRBV2 and TRBJ2-5; D call uncertain. Germline-derived CDR1 and CDR2 are SNHLY and FYNNEI. This CDR3 contains 14 residues. V was pared by 5 bases and J by 4 bases, with 14 bases between. The CDR3 is CASSPLLGLETQYF. In DNA, the CDR3 is TGTGCCAGCAGTCCCCTGCTGGGATTAGAGACCCAGTACTTC.

V is TRBV19 and J is TRBJ2-7, with 11 bases that match TRBD1. CDR1 is LNHDA and CDR2 is SQIVND in the germline V gene (reference sequence). V lost 7 bases and J lost 0; bases outside the gene matches: 8. The length of the CDR3 is 16 residues. CDR3 sequence reads: CASTPGGQGGSYEQYF. As DNA, the CDR3 is TGTGCCAGTACCCCGGGGGGACAGGGGGGCTCCTACGAGCAGTACTTC.

The chain has TRBV6-1 and TRBJ1-1, with TRBD1 matching over 7 bases. With V trimmed by 5 bases and J by 1 base, 4 bases remained unmatched. CDR3 length equals 14 residues. Looked up from germline, CDR1 is MNHNS and CDR2 is SASEGT. The CDR3 spells CASSQTGPNTEAFF. The CDR3, as DNA: TGTGCCAGCAGTCAGACAGGGCCGAACACTGAAGCTTTCTTT.

The J gene is TRBJ2-3, the V gene TRBV30; D is undetermined. Per germline, CDR1 GTSNPN and CDR2 SVGIG (reference sequence). V lost 2 bases and J lost 2, with 8 bases in between. The CDR3 has 13 residues. In DNA, the CDR3 is TGTGCCTGGAGTTTGAGCGTCACAGATACGCAGTATTTT. This codes for CAWSLSVTDTQYF.

V is TRBV10-3 and J is TRBJ2-5, with 7 bases aligning to TRBD2. Trimming cost V 4 bases and J 5 bases; bases outside gene matches: 4. CDR3 length equals 13 residues. Germline assignment: CDR1 ENHRY and CDR2 SYGVKD. In DNA form, the CDR3 reads TGTGCCATCAGTGCCCGGGGGGAGGAGACCCAGTACTTC. This codes for CAISARGEETQYF.